Presented here are 6 T cell receptor beta chains from one specimen sequenced in a study of T cells in Graves' hyperthyroidism and ophthalmopathy. RNA transcripts provided the source from which TCR beta CDR3 regions were amplified. The HTBI set primed first-round TCR CDR3 RT-PCR. A single record per CDR3 protein comes from TCRdb applying MiXCR to the multiplex PCR reads. There are approximately 600,000 distinct CDR3 sequences in the sample; 16% occur only once, and approximately 3.8% lies in the top ten. The sequenced material came from blood. The receptors were sampled from a woman aged 25-40 years with Graves' hyperthyroidism.

This clonotype was observed a few times. This rearrangement joins TRBV6-1 to TRBJ2-1; D may be TRBD2 (5 bases). This CDR3 comprises 13 residues. The V and J ends lost 6 bases and 5 bases respectively, with 11 bases between them. From germline, CDR1 is MNHNS and CDR2 SASEGT. The CDR3 protein is CASSPGINNEQFF. CDR3 in DNA: TGTGCCAGCAGCCCCGGGATCAACAATGAGCAGTTCTTC.

The chain uses TRBV6-1 and TRBJ2-7, with 8 bases that match TRBD1. The V segment lost 5 bases and the J segment 0 bases; nucleotides outside the gene matches: 6. The CDR3 is 15 residues long. In germline, CDR1 is MNHNS, CDR2 SASEGT. CDR3 coding DNA: TGTGCCAGCAGTTGGGGGGACAGGAGCTCCTACGAGCAGTACTTC. Protein sequence: CASSWGDRSSYEQYF.

This clonotype was counted ten times or more. This rearrangement joins TRBV7-2 to TRBJ2-1; D is possibly TRBD2 (6 bases). Germline CDR1 SGHTA, CDR2 FQGNSA. This CDR3 has 14 amino acids. Trimming shortened V by 5 bases and J by 0 bases, and 8 bases separated the two germline ends. CDR3 sequence reads: CASSRLDSYNEQFF. The CDR3 coding sequence is TGTGCCAGCAGCCGACTAGACTCCTACAATGAGCAGTTCTTC.

This clonotype has more than one count but fewer than ten. V usage is TRBV6-1 and J usage is TRBJ1-6, with a possible D match to TRBD1 (5 bases). The CDR3 is made up of 15 amino acids. CDR1 is MNHNS and CDR2 is SASEGT in the germline V gene. V was shortened by 5 bases and J by 6 bases, with 14 bases between the two germline ends. The CDR3 loop reads CASSYHPGTNSPLHF. The CDR3 region has the DNA TGTGCCAGCAGTTACCACCCCGGGACTAATTCACCCCTCCACTTT.

This clonotype was counted at least ten times. This chain joins TRBV18 and TRBJ1-1, with D uncertain. The V gene lost 2 bases and the J gene lost 6 bases, with 10 bases spanning the gap. The CDR3 covers 13 residues. Germline V CDR1 and CDR2: KGHSH, LQKENI. The CDR3 protein is CASSPAPRAEAFF. CDR3 nucleotides: TGTGCCAGCTCACCAGCCCCTCGGGCTGAAGCTTTCTTT. Full variable domain (rest looked up from reference TRBV18 and TRBJ1-1): NAGVMQNPRHLVRRRGQEARLRCSPMKGHSHVYWYRQLPEEGLKFMVYLQKENIIDESGMPKERFSAEFPKEGPSILRIQQVVRGDSAAYFCASSPAPRAEAFFGQGTRLTVV.

The rearrangement links TRBV19 to TRBJ1-2; 7 bases are shared with TRBD1. The germline V gene encodes CDR1 LNHDA and CDR2 SQIVND (reference sequence). The CDR3 extends over 13 amino acids. V was clipped by 4 bases and J by 13 bases; unmatched bases: 12. The CDR3: CASSKGQRSERTF. Written as DNA, the CDR3 is TGTGCCAGTAGTAAGGGACAGCGTAGTGAACGCACCTTC.